These 4 T cell receptor beta chains came from one sample sequenced in a study of cytomegalovirus exposure and HLA in healthy donors. With 60 Vbeta and 13 Jbeta primers, the PCR was carried out. The method was immunoSEQ multiplex PCR; TCRdb's version includes in-frame clones alone and lacks a portion of them. Its clone listing holds 95,000 to 150,000 clones. Sequencing used PBMCs. These receptors were obtained from a man between 18 and 29 years old in good health and CMV-seronegative.

The rearrangement links TRBV6-5 to TRBJ1-5; D is ambiguous. Deletions cut 2 bases from V and 6 bases from J, with 11 bases between. CDR1 and CDR2 (germline): MNHEY, SVGAGI. CDR3 size: 14 residues. The CDR3 coding sequence is TGTGCCAGCAGTTACAGGGAAGAGGGTCAGCCCCAGCATTTT. This sequence encodes CASSYREEGQPQHF.

The V and J genes are TRBV28 and TRBJ2-1; a possible D gene is TRBD1 (5 bases). The V gene lost 6 bases and the J gene lost 7 bases, with 10 bases spanning the gap. Germline CDR1 is MDHEN and CDR2 is SYDVKM. This CDR3 contains 12 residues. The DNA for the CDR3 is TGTGCCAGCAGGGGGCTGTTGAATGAGCAGTTCTTC. It yields the protein CASRGLLNEQFF.

The V and J genes are TRBV6-5 and TRBJ1-1, with D perhaps matching TRBD1 (5 bases). Germline CDR1 MNHEY, CDR2 SVGAGI. The ends were cut back, 5 bases at V and 8 bases at J, with 9 bases in the middle. The CDR3 contains 11 residues. This CDR3 is CASSPGGEAFF. Here the CDR3 DNA reads TGTGCCAGCAGTCCGGGGGGGGAAGCTTTCTTT.

The chain has TRBV5-1 and TRBJ2-1; the match to TRBD2 covers 11 bases. This CDR3 is 16 amino acids long. The junction had 8 bases not matched to a gene; V was cut back by 4 bases and J by 5 bases. Germline V lookup: CDR1 SGHRS, CDR2 YFSETQ. The CDR3 spells CASSHGLAGGDNEQFF. CDR3 in DNA: TGCGCCAGCAGCCACGGCCTAGCGGGAGGTGACAATGAGCAGTTCTTC.